This TCR beta chain was documented in a study of CD8 T cell repertoires and HIV-1 epitope variants. Study overall: Separate wells received one of Twenty-five Gag or Nef variant peptides.

V shed 5 bases, J shed 5 bases, and the junction held 8 bases outside the gene matches. In germline, CDR1 is SEHNR, CDR2 FQNEAQ (reference sequence). The CDR3 is made up of 15 amino acids. The assay was immunoSEQ multiplex PCR, and TCRdb's table has in-frame clones only and misses some. This sample has around 4,100 clones; 68% occur once, and the top ten carry around 45%. Of note for this clone: Its antigen is unidentified.

Sequenced sample: cultured CD8+ T cells derived from PBMCs. The rearrangement links TRBV7-9 to TRBJ2-1, with TRBD1 matching 8 bases. The sequence derives from a male donor with HIV. The DNA for the CDR3 is TGTGCCAGCAGCCCCGGACAGGGAGCGGACAATGAGCAGTTCTTC. Encoded protein: CASSPGQGADNEQFF.